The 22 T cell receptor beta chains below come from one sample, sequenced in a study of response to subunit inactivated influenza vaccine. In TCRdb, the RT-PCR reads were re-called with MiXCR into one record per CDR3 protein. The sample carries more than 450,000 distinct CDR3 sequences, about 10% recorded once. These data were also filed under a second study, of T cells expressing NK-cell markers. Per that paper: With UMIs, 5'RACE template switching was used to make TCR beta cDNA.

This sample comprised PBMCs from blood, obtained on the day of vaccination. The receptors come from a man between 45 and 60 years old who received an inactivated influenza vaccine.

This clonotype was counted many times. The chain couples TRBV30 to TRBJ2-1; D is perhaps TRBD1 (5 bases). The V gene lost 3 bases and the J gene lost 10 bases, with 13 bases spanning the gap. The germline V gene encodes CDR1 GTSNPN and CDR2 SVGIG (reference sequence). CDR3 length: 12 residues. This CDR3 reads CAWSVGRTEQFF. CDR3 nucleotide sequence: TGTGCCTGGAGCGTGGGGCGGACCGAGCAGTTCTTC.

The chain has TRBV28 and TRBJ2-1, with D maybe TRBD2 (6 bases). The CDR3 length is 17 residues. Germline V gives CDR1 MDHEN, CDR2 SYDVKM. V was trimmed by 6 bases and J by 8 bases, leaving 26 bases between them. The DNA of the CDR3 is TGTGCCAGCAGACCCAGAAAGGGACTCCTCCCTCAGGATGAGCAGTTCTTC. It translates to CASRPRKGLLPQDEQFF.

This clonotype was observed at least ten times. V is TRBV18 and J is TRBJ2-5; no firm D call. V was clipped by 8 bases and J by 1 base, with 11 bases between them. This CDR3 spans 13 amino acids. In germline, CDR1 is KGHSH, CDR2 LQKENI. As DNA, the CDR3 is TGTGCCAGCAGTCCCGGATCCCAAGAGACCCAGTACTTC. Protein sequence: CASSPGSQETQYF. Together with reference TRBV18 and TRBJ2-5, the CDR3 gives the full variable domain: NAGVMQNPRHLVRRRGQEARLRCSPMKGHSHVYWYRQLPEEGLKFMVYLQKENIIDESGMPKERFSAEFPKEGPSILRIQQVVRGDSAAYFCASSPGSQETQYFGPGTRLLVL.

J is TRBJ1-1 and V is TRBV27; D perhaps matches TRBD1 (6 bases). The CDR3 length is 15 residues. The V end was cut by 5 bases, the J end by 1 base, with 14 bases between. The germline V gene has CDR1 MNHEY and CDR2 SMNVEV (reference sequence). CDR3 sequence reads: CASSTLGGWNTEAFF. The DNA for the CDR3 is TGTGCCAGCAGTACCCTCGGGGGCTGGAACACTGAAGCTTTCTTT.

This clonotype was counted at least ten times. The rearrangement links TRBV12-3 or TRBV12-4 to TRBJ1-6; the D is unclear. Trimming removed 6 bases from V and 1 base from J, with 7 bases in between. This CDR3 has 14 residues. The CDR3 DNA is TGTGCCAGCAGGATGGGATCCTATAATTCACCCCTCCACTTT. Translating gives CASRMGSYNSPLHF.

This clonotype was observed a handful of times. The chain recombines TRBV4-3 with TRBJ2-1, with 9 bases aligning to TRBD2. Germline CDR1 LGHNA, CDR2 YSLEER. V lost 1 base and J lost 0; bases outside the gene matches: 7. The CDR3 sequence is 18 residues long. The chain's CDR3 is CASSQVPSGAPSYNEQFF. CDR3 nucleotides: TGCGCCAGCAGCCAAGTACCTAGCGGGGCCCCCTCCTACAATGAGCAGTTCTTC.

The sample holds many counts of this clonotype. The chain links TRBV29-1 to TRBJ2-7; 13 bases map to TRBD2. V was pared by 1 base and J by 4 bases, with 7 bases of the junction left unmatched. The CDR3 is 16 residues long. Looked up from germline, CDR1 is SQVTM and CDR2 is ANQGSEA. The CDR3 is CSVEGTSGRIGYEQYF. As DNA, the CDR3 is TGCAGCGTTGAAGGGACTAGCGGGAGAATCGGTTACGAGCAGTACTTC.

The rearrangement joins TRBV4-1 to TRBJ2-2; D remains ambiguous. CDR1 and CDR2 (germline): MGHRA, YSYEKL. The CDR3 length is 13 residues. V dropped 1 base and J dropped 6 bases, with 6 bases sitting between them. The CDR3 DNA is TGCGCCAGCAGCCAAGGGTGGTCCGGGGAGCTGTTTTTT. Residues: CASSQGWSGELFF.

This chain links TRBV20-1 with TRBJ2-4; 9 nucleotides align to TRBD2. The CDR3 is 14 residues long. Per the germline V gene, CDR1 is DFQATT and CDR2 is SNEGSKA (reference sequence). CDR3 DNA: TGCACCTGTGGGACTAGCACCTCCGGAAACATTCAGTACTTC. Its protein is CTCGTSTSGNIQYF.

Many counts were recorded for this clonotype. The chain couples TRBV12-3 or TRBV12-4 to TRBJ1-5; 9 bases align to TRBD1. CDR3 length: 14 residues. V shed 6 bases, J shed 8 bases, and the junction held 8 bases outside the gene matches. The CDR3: CASRRQGVGEPQHF. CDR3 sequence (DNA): TGTGCCAGCAGGCGACAGGGGGTCGGGGAGCCCCAGCATTTT.

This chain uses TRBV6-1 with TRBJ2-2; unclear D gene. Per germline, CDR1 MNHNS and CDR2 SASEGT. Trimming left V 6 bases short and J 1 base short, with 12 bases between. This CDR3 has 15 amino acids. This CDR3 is CASRGIFLNTGELFF. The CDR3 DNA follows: TGTGCCAGCAGGGGGATCTTTTTGAACACCGGGGAGCTGTTTTTT.

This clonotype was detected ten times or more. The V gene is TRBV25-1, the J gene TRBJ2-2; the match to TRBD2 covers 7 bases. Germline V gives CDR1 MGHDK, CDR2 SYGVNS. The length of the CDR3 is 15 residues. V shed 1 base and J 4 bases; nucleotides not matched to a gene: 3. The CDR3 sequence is CASSESGRGTGELFF. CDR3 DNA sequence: TGTGCCAGCAGTGAATCAGGGAGGGGCACCGGGGAGCTGTTTTTT.

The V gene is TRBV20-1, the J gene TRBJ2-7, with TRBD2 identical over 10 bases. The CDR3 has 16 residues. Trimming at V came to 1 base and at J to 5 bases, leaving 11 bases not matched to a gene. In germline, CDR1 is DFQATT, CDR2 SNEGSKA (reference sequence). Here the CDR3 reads CSARGLAGGWNDEQYF. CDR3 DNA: TGCAGTGCTAGAGGGTTAGCGGGAGGTTGGAACGACGAGCAGTACTTC.

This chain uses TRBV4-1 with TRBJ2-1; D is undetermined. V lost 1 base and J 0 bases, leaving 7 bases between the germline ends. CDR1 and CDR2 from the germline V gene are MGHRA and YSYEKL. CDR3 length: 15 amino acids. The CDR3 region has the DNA TGCGCCAGCAGCCAAGGGTTACTCTCCTACAATGAGCAGTTCTTC. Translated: CASSQGLLSYNEQFF.

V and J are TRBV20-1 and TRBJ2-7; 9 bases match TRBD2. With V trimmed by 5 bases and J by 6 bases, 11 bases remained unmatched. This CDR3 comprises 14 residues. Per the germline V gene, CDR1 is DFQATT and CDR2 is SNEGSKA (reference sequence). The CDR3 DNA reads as TGCAGTGCTCGGCGGGGGGGAGGACTAGGCGAGCAGTACTTC. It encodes CSARRGGGLGEQYF.

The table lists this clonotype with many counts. Here the CDR3 DNA reads TGTGCCAGCAGTTACTCACCCGGGCACGAGCAGTACTTC. Protein product: CASSYSPGHEQYF. J is TRBJ2-7 and V is TRBV6-2 or TRBV6-3; D remains unclear. This CDR3 is built from 13 residues. V was cut by 0 bases and J by 5 bases, with 8 bases left in between. Germline-derived CDR1 and CDR2 are MNHEY and SVGEGT.

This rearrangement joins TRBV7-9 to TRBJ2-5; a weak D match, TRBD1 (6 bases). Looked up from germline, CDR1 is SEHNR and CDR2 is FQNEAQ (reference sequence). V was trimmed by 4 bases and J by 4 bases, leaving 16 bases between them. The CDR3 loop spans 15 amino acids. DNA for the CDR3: TGTGCCAGCAGCTCTCGGGCAGGGGTGACAGAGACCCAGTACTTC. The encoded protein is CASSSRAGVTETQYF.

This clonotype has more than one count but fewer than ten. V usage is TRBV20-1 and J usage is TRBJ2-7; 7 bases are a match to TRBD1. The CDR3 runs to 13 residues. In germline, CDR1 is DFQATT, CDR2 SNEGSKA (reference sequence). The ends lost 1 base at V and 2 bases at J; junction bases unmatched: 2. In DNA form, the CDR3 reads TGCAGTGCTAGAGTGACAGGGCCCTACGAGCAGTACTTC. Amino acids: CSARVTGPYEQYF.

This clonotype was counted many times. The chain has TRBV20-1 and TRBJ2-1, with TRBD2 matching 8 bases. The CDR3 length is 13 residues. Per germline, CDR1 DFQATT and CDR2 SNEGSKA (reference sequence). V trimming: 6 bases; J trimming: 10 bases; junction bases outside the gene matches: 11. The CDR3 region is CSAGKSGSLEQFF. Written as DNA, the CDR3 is TGCAGTGCCGGGAAAAGCGGGAGTTTGGAGCAGTTCTTC.

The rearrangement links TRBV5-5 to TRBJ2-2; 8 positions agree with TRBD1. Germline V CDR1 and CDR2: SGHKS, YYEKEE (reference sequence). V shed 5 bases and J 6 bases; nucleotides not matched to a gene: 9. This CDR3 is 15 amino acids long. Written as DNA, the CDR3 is TGTGCCAGCAGATACTCCCAGGGGGCGGCCGGGGAGCTGTTTTTT. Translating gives CASRYSQGAAGELFF.

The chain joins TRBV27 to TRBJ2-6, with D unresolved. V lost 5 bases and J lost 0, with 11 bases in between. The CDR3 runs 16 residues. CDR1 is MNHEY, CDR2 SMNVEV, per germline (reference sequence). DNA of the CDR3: TGTGCCAGCAGTCCGCGGTACAACTCTGGGGCCAACGTCCTGACTTTC. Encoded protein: CASSPRYNSGANVLTF. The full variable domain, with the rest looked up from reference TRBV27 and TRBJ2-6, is EAQVTQNPRYLITVTGKKLTVTCSQNMNHEYMSWYRQDPGLGLRQIYYSMNVEVTDKGDVPEGYKVSRKEKRNFPLILESPSPNQTSLYFCASSPRYNSGANVLTFGAGSRLTVL.

The CDR3 is CASRHGQGNTGELFF. CDR3 DNA: TGTGCCAGCAGGCATGGACAGGGGAACACCGGGGAGCTGTTTTTT. This sequence joins TRBV6-1 and TRBJ2-2, with 8 bases fitting TRBD1. Germline V lookup: CDR1 MNHNS, CDR2 SASEGT. The trim removed 6 bases at V and 1 base at J, leaving 4 bases unmatched. The CDR3 is 15 amino acids.